The 22 T cell receptor beta chains reported below all come from one sample, sequenced in a study of T cell responses to AZD1222 COVID-19 vaccine. Using immunoSEQ multiplex PCR, the repertoire was profiled, and TCRdb retains in-frame clones only, with some absent. The sample lists about 64,000 clones, 90% to 95% occurring once. The sequenced sample was peripheral blood, obtained 28 days after the second dose of the MenACWY control vaccine. The origin of the receptors is an adult who received the MenACWY meningococcal vaccine as a control.

The chain couples TRBV27 to TRBJ2-3; D uncertain. V was trimmed by 3 bases and J by 2 bases, leaving 3 bases between them. There are 12 residues in the CDR3. Germline V lookup: CDR1 MNHEY, CDR2 SMNVEV (reference sequence). CDR3 in DNA: TGTGCCAGCAGTTTTTCCACAGATACGCAGTATTTT. This codes for CASSFSTDTQYF.

The chain employs TRBV19 and TRBJ2-3; D is uncertain. V was cut by 4 bases and J by 2 bases, with 10 bases left in between. CDR1 and CDR2 from the germline V gene are LNHDA and SQIVND (reference sequence). This CDR3 is built from 14 residues. Here the CDR3 DNA reads TGTGCCAGTAGTAGGGGAACCTACACAGATACGCAGTATTTT. Its translation is CASSRGTYTDTQYF.

The chain has TRBV11-3 and TRBJ1-4, with 10 nucleotides matching TRBD1. V dropped 4 bases and J dropped 7; count of bases not matched to a gene: 6. This CDR3 is 15 amino acids long. The germline gives CDR1 SGHNT, CDR2 YENEEA. The CDR3 DNA reads TGTGCCAGCAGCTCCGCCGGGACAGGGGTTGAAAAACTGTTTTTT. Encoded protein: CASSSAGTGVEKLFF.

The V and J genes are TRBV7-6 and TRBJ1-1; unclear D gene. Germline CDR1 is SGHVS and CDR2 is FNYEAQ. Deletions cut 5 bases from V and 9 bases from J, with 10 bases between. The CDR3 loop spans 11 amino acids. CDR3: CASSPGLKAFF. The CDR3 bases are TGTGCCAGCAGCCCGGGTCTGAAAGCTTTCTTT.

This clone was observed once. The rearrangement uses TRBV10-1 and TRBJ1-2, with D unclear. The CDR3 extends over 13 amino acids. Between the trimmed V and J ends, which lost 4 bases and 2 bases, there was a span of 8 bases. Germline CDR1 WNHNN, CDR2 SYGVQD (reference sequence). The CDR3 spells CASSVATNYGYTF. DNA for the CDR3: TGCGCCAGCAGTGTCGCGACAAACTATGGCTACACCTTC.

The genes are TRBV2 and TRBJ1-6; D not resolved. The CDR3 totals 16 residues. V lost 2 bases, J lost 4 bases, and 12 bases lay in between. CDR1 and CDR2 (germline): SNHLY, FYNNEI. The CDR3 DNA reads TGTGCCAGCAGTGAACGAGGCGGATCGTATAATTCACCCCTCCACTTT. As protein: CASSERGGSYNSPLHF.

This sequence joins TRBV6-2 or TRBV6-3 and TRBJ2-3; no firm D call. The V gene's germline CDR1 is MNHEY and CDR2 SVGEGT. The V and J ends lost 3 bases and 3 bases respectively, with 7 bases between them. There are 13 residues in the CDR3. CDR3 in amino acids: CASSYGATDTQYF. The CDR3 nucleotides are TGTGCCAGCAGTTATGGAGCGACAGATACGCAGTATTTT.

The chain has TRBV29-1 and TRBJ2-1, with TRBD2 as a possible D gene (5 bases). The CDR3 sequence is 13 residues long. Trimming cost V 4 bases and J 7 bases, with 14 bases left between them. Germline V gives CDR1 SQVTM, CDR2 ANQGSEA. As DNA, the CDR3 is TGCAGCGTTGGGCTAGCCCTACGGAATGAGCAGTTCTTC. Its translation: CSVGLALRNEQFF.

The rearrangement uses TRBV5-1 and TRBJ1-5; no clear D gene. V was pared by 2 bases and J by 0 bases, with 15 bases between. CDR3 length: 17 residues. CDR1 is SGHRS, CDR2 YFSETQ, per germline. The CDR3 DNA sequence: TGCGCCAGCAGCTTATACCCCCGCGACACTAGCAATCAGCCCCAGCATTTT. It yields the protein CASSLYPRDTSNQPQHF. Filled out from reference TRBV5-1 and TRBJ1-5, the complete variable domain reads KAGVTQTPRYLIKTRGQQVTLSCSPISGHRSVSWYQQTPGQGLQFLFEYFSETQRNKGNFPGRFSGRQFSNSRSEMNVSTLELGDSALYLCASSLYPRDTSNQPQHFGDGTRLSIL.

The V gene is TRBV30, the J gene TRBJ2-1; 8 bases are a match to TRBD2. Trimming cost V 2 bases and J 2 bases; bases outside gene matches: 5. Germline V gene lookup returns CDR1 GTSNPN and CDR2 SVGIG (reference sequence). This CDR3 has 15 residues. DNA of the CDR3: TGTGCCTGGAGTCCGCTAGCGGGTGCCTACAATGAGCAGTTCTTC. Protein sequence: CAWSPLAGAYNEQFF.

The V call is TRBV12-3 or TRBV12-4, the J call TRBJ2-4; perhaps TRBD2 as D (6 bases). The CDR3 is 12 amino acids. The V end was cut by 7 bases, the J end by 9 bases, with 13 bases between. This CDR3 reads CASISVGGIQYF. DNA of the CDR3: TGTGCCAGCATCTCCGTCGGGGGCATTCAGTACTTC.

J is TRBJ1-2 and V is TRBV30; D gene uncertain. Germline-derived CDR1 and CDR2 are GTSNPN and SVGIG (reference sequence). V lost 5 bases, J lost 0 bases, and 7 bases lay in between. The CDR3 has 12 amino acids. The CDR3 DNA sequence: TGTGCCTGGGGCAGAGCTAACTATGGCTACACCTTC. Its protein is CAWGRANYGYTF.

The J gene is TRBJ1-1, the V gene TRBV19; D perhaps matches TRBD1 (5 bases). Looked up from germline, CDR1 is LNHDA and CDR2 is SQIVND (reference sequence). Trimming removed 2 bases from V and 1 base from J, with 14 bases in between. CDR3 length equals 16 residues. The CDR3 DNA sequence: TGTGCCAGTAGTATAAATGGACAACTGGGGAACACTGAAGCTTTCTTT. Protein: CASSINGQLGNTEAFF.

V and J are TRBV4-1 and TRBJ1-1; 7 nucleotides match TRBD1. Germline CDR1 is MGHRA and CDR2 is YSYEKL. V was clipped by 4 bases and J by 0 bases; unmatched bases: 5. The CDR3 is 15 amino acids. The CDR3 spells CASSRIQGMNTEAFF. In DNA, the CDR3 is TGCGCCAGCAGCCGAATACAGGGGATGAACACTGAAGCTTTCTTT.

The rearrangement uses TRBV27 and TRBJ2-1; 13 bases map to TRBD2. This CDR3 contains 16 residues. V was clipped by 6 bases and J by 4 bases; unmatched bases: 6. Germline V gives CDR1 MNHEY, CDR2 SMNVEV (reference sequence). DNA of the CDR3: TGTGCCAGCAGCCCCGGGACTAGCGGGATTTACAATGAGCAGTTCTTC. Its protein product is CASSPGTSGIYNEQFF.

The V and J genes are TRBV6-5 and TRBJ1-4; 9 bases align to TRBD1. The trim removed 8 bases at V and 8 bases at J, leaving 9 bases unmatched. CDR1 and CDR2 (germline): MNHEY, SVGAGI. This CDR3 has 14 residues. CDR3 sequence (DNA): TGTGCCAGCTGCCCGACAGGGGGATTCGAAAAACTGTTTTTT. Residues: CASCPTGGFEKLFF.

The chain has TRBV9 and TRBJ2-7; 10 nucleotides line up with TRBD2. The V gene end was trimmed by 4 bases and the J gene end by 2 bases; junction bases not matched to a gene: 3. Germline V gene data show CDR1 as SGDLS and CDR2 as YYNGEE. This CDR3 comprises 14 residues. The CDR3, as DNA: TGTGCCAGCAGCCCAGCGGGAGGGCCCTACGAGCAGTACTTC. Translation: CASSPAGGPYEQYF. The complete variable domain, with remaining parts taken from reference TRBV9 and TRBJ2-7, reads DSGVTQTPKHLITATGQRVTLRCSPRSGDLSVYWYQQSLDQGLQFLIQYYNGEERAKGNILERFSAQQFPDLHSELNLSSLELGDSALYFCASSPAGGPYEQYFGPGTRLTVT.

This CDR3 reads CASRSSGGTQYF. In DNA, the CDR3 is TGTGCCAGCCGAAGCTCGGGAGGTACGCAGTATTTT. V gene TRBV27 combines with J gene TRBJ2-3; TRBD2 matches at 7 bases. With 8 bases clipped from V and 8 bases from J, the junction kept 7 bases outside the gene matches. CDR1 is MNHEY, CDR2 SMNVEV, per germline (reference sequence). The CDR3 covers 12 residues.

The chain links TRBV12-3 or TRBV12-4 to TRBJ1-6, with D unclear. V lost 2 bases to trimming and J lost 10 bases, with 9 bases between them. The CDR3 totals 13 residues. The CDR3 here is CASSLSAGSPLHF. The DNA for the CDR3 is TGTGCCAGCAGTTTATCCGCCGGATCACCCCTCCACTTT.

The genes are TRBV28 and TRBJ1-5; 9 bases match TRBD1. The germline V gene has CDR1 MDHEN and CDR2 SYDVKM. The V and J ends lost 6 bases and 3 bases, in that order; junction bases with no gene match: 9. CDR3 length: 16 residues. The CDR3 DNA reads as TGTGCCAGCAGGGAGGGACAGGGTGCCCCCAATCAGCCCCAGCATTTT. It translates to CASREGQGAPNQPQHF.

The chain is built from TRBV27 and TRBJ2-6; a weak D match, TRBD1 (6 bases). The V and J ends lost 3 bases and 3 bases respectively, with 12 bases between them. Germline V gene sequence: CDR1 MNHEY, CDR2 SMNVEV (reference sequence). The CDR3 spans 16 residues. The CDR3 DNA reads TGTGCCAGCAGTTTCCTGGGGGCGGGTGGGGCCAACGTCCTGACTTTC. Its protein is CASSFLGAGGANVLTF.

In this sample, this clone turned up once. This rearrangement joins TRBV10-3 to TRBJ2-5, with TRBD2 as a possible D gene (6 bases). In germline, CDR1 is ENHRY, CDR2 SYGVKD. V dropped 7 bases and J dropped 5 bases, with 14 bases sitting between them. This CDR3 contains 13 residues. The CDR3 nucleotides read TGTGCCATCAATCAACAGGAGGGGGAGACCCAGTACTTC. Its protein product is CAINQQEGETQYF.